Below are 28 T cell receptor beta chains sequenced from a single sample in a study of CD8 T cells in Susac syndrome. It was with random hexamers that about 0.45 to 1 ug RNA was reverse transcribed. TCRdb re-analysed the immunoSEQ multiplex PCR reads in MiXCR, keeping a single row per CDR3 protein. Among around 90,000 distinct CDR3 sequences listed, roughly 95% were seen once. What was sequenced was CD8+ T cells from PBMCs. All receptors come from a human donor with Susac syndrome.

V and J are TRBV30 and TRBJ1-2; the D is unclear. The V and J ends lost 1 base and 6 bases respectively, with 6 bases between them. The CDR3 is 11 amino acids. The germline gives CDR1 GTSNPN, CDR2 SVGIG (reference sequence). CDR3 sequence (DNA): TGTGCCTGGAGTGGACCGGATGGCTACACCTTC. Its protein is CAWSGPDGYTF.

Here the CDR3 DNA reads TGTGCCAGCAGAGCGCAGGGTGGAGCCAACGTCCTGACTTTC. Translating gives CASRAQGGANVLTF. This chain uses TRBV14 with TRBJ2-6, with D perhaps matching TRBD1 (5 bases). Germline V CDR1 and CDR2: SGHDN, FVKESK. This CDR3 contains 14 residues. V shed 6 bases and J shed 7 bases, with 13 bases lying between them.

This CDR3 reads CSASRGGSNEQFF. The CDR3 nucleotides are TGCAGTGCTAGTCGGGGGGGTTCCAATGAGCAGTTCTTC. The rearrangement uses TRBV20-1 and TRBJ2-1, with 8 bases matching TRBD2. CDR1 is DFQATT and CDR2 is SNEGSKA in the germline V gene (reference sequence). Trimming cost V 3 bases and J 6 bases; bases outside gene matches: 4. This CDR3 is 13 amino acids long.

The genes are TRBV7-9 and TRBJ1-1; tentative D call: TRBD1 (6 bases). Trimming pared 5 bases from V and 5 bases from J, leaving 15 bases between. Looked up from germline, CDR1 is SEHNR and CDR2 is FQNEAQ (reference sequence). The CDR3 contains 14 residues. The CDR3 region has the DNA TGTGCCAGCAGCCGCCCTCCAGGGGCGACTGAAGCTTTCTTT. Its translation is CASSRPPGATEAFF.

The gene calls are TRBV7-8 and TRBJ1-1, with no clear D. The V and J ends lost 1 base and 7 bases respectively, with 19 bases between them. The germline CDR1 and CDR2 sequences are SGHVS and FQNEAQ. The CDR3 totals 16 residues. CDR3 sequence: CASSLDRVGGMGEAFF. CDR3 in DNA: TGTGCCAGCAGCTTAGACCGCGTGGGTGGGATGGGTGAAGCTTTCTTT.

This chain's CDR3 is CASSQDGGGQGYQPQHF. The CDR3 region has the DNA TGCGCCAGCAGCCAAGATGGGGGAGGGCAGGGGTATCAGCCCCAGCATTTT. The chain joins TRBV4-1 to TRBJ1-5, with a weak D call TRBD1 (6 bases). The germline V and J ends were trimmed by 0 bases and 5 bases, with 17 bases remaining between them. The CDR3 is 17 residues long. Germline V gives CDR1 MGHRA, CDR2 YSYEKL.

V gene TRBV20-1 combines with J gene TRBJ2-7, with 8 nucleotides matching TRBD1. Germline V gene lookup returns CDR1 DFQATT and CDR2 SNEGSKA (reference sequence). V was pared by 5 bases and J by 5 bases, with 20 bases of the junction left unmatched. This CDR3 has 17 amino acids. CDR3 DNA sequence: TGCAGTGCTCTAGGCCGTCTTGGGCAGGGGGCTGGAGACGAGCAGTACTTC. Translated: CSALGRLGQGAGDEQYF.

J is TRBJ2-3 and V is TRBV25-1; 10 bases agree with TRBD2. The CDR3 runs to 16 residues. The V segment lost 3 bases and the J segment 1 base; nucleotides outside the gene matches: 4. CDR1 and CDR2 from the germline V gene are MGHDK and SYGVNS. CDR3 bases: TGTGCCAGCAGTGACAACCTAGCGGGGGGCACAGATACGCAGTATTTT. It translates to CASSDNLAGGTDTQYF.

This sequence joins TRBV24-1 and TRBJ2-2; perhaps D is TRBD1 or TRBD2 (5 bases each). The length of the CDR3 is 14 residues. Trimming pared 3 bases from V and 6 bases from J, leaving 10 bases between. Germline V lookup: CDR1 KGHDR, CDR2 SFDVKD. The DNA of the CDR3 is TGTGCCACCAGTGATCGTCCGGGACCCGGGGAGCTGTTTTTT. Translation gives CATSDRPGPGELFF.

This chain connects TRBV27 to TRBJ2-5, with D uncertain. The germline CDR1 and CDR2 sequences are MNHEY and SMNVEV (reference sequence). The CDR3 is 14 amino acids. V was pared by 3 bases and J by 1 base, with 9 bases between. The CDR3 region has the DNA TGTGCCAGCAGTTTCCGAAGCGCCCAAGAGACCCAGTACTTC. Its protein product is CASSFRSAQETQYF.

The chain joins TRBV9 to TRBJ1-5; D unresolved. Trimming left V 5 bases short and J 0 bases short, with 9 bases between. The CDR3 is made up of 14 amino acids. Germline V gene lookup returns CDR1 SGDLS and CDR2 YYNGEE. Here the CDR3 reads CASSLGDSNQPQHF. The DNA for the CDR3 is TGTGCCAGCAGTCTAGGTGATAGCAATCAGCCCCAGCATTTT.

The CDR3 spells CASRRGGGDSPLHF. The CDR3 DNA sequence: TGTGCCAGCAGAAGGGGAGGCGGGGACTCACCCCTCCACTTT. The genes are TRBV6-2 or TRBV6-3 and TRBJ1-6; the D gene is possibly TRBD1 (5 bases). Germline-derived CDR1 and CDR2 are MNHEY and SVGEGT. Trimming took 6 bases from V and 10 from J, leaving 16 bases between them. The CDR3 is made up of 14 amino acids.

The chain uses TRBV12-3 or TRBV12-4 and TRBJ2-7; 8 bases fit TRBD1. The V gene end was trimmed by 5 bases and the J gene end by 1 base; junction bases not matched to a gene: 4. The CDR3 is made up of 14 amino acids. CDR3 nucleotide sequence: TGTGCCAGCAGTAACAGGGGGAAGTCCTACGAGCAGTACTTC. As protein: CASSNRGKSYEQYF.

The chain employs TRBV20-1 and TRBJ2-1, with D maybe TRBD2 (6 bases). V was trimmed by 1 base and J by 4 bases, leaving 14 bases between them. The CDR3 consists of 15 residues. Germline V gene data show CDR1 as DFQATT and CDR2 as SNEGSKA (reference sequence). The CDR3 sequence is CSARGWRGVYNEQFF. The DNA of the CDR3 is TGCAGTGCTAGAGGTTGGAGGGGCGTTTACAATGAGCAGTTCTTC.

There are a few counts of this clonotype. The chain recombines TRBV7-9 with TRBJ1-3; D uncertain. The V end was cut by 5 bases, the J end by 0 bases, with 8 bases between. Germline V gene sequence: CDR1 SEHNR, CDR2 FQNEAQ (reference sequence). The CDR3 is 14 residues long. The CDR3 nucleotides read TGTGCCAGCAGCCTTGGGGTCTCTGGAAACACCATATATTTT. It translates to CASSLGVSGNTIYF.

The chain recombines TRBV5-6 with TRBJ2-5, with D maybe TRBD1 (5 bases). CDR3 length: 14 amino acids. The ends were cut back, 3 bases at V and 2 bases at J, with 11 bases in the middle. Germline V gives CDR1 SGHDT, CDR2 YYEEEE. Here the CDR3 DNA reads TGTGCCAGCAGCTCAGGGCAGGAACAAGAGACCCAGTACTTC. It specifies CASSSGQEQETQYF.

The CDR3, as DNA: TGTGCCAGCAGCGAACGAACAACAGGGGCGTGGGAAAACATTCAGTACTTC. Translating gives CASSERTTGAWENIQYF. The gene calls are TRBV7-2 and TRBJ2-4, with 7 bases matching TRBD1. The CDR3 length is 17 residues. With 5 bases clipped from V and 5 bases from J, the junction kept 15 bases outside the gene matches. Germline V gene data show CDR1 as SGHTA and CDR2 as FQGNSA.

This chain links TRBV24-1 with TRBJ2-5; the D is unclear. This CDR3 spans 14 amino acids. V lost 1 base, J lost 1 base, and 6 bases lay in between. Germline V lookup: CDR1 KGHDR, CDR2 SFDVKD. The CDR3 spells CATSDFEVQETQYF. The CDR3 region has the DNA TGTGCCACCAGTGATTTTGAGGTCCAAGAGACCCAGTACTTC.

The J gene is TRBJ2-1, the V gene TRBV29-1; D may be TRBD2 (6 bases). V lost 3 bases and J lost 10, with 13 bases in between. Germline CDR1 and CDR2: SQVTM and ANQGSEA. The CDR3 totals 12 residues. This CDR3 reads CSVEGGRKEQFF. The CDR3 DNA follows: TGCAGCGTTGAGGGTGGGAGGAAGGAGCAGTTCTTC.

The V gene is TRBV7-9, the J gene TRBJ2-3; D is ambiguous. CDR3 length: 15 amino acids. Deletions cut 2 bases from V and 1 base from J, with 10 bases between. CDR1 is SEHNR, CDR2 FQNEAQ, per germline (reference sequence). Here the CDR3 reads CASSLTGPRTDTQYF. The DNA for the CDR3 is TGTGCCAGCAGCTTAACGGGTCCGCGCACAGATACGCAGTATTTT.

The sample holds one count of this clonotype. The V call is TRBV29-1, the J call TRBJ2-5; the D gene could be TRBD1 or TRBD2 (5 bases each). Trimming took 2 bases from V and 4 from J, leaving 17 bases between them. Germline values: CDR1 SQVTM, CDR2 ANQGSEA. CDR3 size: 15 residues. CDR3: CSVERVEGWGETQYF. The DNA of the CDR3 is TGCAGCGTTGAAAGGGTAGAGGGGTGGGGAGAGACCCAGTACTTC.

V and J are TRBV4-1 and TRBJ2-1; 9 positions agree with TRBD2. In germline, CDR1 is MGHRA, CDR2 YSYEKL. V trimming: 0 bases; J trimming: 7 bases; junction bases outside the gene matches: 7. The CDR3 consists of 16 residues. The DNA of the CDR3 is TGCGCCAGCAGCCAAGAATTAGCGGGGGCCGGGAATGAGCAGTTCTTC. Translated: CASSQELAGAGNEQFF.

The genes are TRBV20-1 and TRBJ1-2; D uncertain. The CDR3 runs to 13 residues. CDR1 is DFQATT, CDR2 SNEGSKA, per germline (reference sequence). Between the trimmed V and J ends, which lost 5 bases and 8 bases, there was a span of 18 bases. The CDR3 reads CSADMESWAGYTF. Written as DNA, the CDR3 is TGCAGTGCTGACATGGAAAGCTGGGCAGGCTACACCTTC.

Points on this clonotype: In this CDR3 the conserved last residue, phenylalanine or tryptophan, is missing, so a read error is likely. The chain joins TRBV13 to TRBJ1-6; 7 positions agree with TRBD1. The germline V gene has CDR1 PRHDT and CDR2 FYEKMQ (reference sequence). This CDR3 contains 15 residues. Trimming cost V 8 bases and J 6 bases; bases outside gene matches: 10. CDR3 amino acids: CASLSGGTVNSPLHL. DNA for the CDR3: TGTGCCAGCCTCTCTGGTGGGACAGTTAATTCACCCCTCCACCTT.

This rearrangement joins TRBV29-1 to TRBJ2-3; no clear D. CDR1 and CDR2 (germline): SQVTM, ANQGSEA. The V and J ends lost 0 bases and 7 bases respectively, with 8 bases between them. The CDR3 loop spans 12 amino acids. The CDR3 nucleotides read TGCAGCGTTGAAGATCATTTGTATACGCAGTATTTT. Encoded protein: CSVEDHLYTQYF.

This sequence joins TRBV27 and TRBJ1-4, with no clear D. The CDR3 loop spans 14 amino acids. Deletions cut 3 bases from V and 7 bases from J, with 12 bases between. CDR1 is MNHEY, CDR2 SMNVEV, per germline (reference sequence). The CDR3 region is CASSFGSDLEKLFF. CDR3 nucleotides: TGTGCCAGCAGTTTCGGGTCTGATCTTGAAAAACTGTTTTTT. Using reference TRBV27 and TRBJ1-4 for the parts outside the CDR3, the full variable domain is EAQVTQNPRYLITVTGKKLTVTCSQNMNHEYMSWYRQDPGLGLRQIYYSMNVEVTDKGDVPEGYKVSRKEKRNFPLILESPSPNQTSLYFCASSFGSDLEKLFFGSGTQLSVL.

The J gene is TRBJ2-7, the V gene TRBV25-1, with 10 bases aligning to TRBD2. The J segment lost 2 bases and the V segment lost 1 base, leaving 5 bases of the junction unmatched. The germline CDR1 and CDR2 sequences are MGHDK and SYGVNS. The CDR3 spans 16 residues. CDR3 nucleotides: TGTGCCAGCAGTGAATCCCCCCTAGCGGGGGCCTACGAGCAGTACTTC. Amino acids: CASSESPLAGAYEQYF.

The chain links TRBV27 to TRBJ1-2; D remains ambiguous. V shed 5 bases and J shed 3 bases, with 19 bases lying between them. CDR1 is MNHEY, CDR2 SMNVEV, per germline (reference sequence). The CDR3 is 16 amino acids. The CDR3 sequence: CASSPWVGWIYYGYTF. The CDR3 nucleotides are TGTGCCAGCAGTCCGTGGGTAGGGTGGATATACTATGGCTACACCTTC.